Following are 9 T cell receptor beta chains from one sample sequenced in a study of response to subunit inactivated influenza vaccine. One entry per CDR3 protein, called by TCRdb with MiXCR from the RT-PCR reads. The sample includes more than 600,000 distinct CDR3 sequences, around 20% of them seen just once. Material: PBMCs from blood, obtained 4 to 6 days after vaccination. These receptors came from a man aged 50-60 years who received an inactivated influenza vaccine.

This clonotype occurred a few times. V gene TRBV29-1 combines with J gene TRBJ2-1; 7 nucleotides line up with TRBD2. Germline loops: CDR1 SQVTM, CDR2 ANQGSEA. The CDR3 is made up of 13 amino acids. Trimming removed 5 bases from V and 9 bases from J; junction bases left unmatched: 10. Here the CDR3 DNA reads TGCAGCGTTAAACCGGGACTACGGACTGAGCAGTTCTTC. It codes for CSVKPGLRTEQFF.

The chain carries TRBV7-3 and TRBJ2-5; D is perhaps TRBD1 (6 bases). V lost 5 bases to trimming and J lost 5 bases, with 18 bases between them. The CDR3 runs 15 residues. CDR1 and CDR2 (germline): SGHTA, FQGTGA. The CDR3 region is CASSQGGGALETQYF. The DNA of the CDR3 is TGTGCCAGCAGCCAAGGGGGTGGGGCTCTCGAGACCCAGTACTTC.

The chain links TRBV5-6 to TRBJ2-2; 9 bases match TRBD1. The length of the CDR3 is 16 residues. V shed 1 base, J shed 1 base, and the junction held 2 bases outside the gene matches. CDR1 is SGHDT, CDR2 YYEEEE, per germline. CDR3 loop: CASSLHRGLNTGELFF. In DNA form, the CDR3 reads TGTGCCAGCAGCTTGCACAGGGGGCTGAACACCGGGGAGCTGTTTTTT. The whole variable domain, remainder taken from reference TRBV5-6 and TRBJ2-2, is DAGVTQSPTHLIKTRGQQVTLRCSPKSGHDTVSWYQQALGQGPQFIFQYYEEEERQRGNFPDRFSGHQFPNYSSELNVNALLLGDSALYLCASSLHRGLNTGELFFGEGSRLTVL.

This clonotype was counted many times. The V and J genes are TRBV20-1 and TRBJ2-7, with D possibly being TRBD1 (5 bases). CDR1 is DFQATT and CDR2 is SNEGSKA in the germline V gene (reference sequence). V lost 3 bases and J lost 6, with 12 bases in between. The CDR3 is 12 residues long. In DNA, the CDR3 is TGCAGTGCTAGCTCAGGGAAAGGCGAGCAGTACTTC. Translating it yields CSASSGKGEQYF.

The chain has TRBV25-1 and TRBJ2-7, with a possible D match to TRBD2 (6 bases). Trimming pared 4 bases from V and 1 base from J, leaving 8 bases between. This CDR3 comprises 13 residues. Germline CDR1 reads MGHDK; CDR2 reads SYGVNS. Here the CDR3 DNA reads TGTGCCAGCAGTGGGAGGGTTTCCTACGAGCAGTACTTC. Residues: CASSGRVSYEQYF.

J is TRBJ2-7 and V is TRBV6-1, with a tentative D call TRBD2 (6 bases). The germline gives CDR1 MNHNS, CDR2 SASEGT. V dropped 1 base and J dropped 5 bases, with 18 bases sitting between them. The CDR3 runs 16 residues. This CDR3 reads CASSEGPYRGWDEQYF. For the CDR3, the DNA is TGTGCCAGCAGTGAAGGCCCGTATCGGGGGTGGGACGAGCAGTACTTC.

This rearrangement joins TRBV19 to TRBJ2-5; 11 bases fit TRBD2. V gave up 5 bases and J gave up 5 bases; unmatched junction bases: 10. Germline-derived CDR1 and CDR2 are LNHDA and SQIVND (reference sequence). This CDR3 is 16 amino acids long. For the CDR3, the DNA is TGTGCCAGTAGTTGGACTAGCGGGCTAAGATCGGAGACCCAGTACTTC. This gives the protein CASSWTSGLRSETQYF.

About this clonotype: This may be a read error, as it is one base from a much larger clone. CDR3 coding DNA: TGCGTCAGCAGCGGAGGGACTAGCCAAGAGACCCAGTACTTC. Its translation: CVSSGGTSQETQYF. J is TRBJ2-5 and V is TRBV5-1, with TRBD2 matching over 8 bases. Germline V gene data show CDR1 as SGHRS and CDR2 as YFSETQ. The CDR3 sequence is 14 residues long.

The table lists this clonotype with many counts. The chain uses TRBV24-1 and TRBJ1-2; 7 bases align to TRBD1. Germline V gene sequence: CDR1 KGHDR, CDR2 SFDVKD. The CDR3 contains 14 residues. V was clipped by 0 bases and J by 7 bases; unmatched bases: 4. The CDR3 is CATSDLDRVGGYTF. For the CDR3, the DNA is TGTGCCACCAGTGATTTGGACAGGGTTGGTGGCTACACCTTC.